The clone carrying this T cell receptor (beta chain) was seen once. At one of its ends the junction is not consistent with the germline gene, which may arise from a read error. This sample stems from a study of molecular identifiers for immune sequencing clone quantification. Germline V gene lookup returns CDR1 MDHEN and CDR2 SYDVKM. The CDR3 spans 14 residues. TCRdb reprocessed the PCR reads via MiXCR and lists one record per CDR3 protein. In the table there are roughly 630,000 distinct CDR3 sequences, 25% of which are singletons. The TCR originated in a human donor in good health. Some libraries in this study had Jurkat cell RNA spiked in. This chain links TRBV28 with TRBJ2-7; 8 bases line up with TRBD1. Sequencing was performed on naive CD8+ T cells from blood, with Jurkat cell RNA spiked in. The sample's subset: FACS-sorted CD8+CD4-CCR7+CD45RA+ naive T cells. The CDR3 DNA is TGTGCCAGCAGTTTAGCAGGGGGCGCCTACGCGCAGTACTTC. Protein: CASSLAGGAYAQYF.